This TCR beta chain appears in the sequencing data of a study of T cells in localized non-small cell lung cancer. About this clone itself: Its antigen remains unknown.

Whole-study results and caveats: A median of approximately 54 clones ranked among the top 100 in tumor appeared in adjacent lung. Prolonged overall survival went with higher T cell density in the blood. Uninvolved adjacent lung, not tumor, had the highest T cell clonality. Heterogeneity remains possible because sequencing was limited to only one tumor region.

Germline V gives CDR1 MDHEN, CDR2 SYDVKM. The CDR3 is made up of 15 amino acids. V gave up 6 bases and J gave up 2 bases, with 13 bases separating them. Measured with immunoSEQ multiplex PCR; TCRdb has only the in-frame clones, and not every one. The sample contains around 40,000 clones, about 90% of which appear only once. V and J are TRBV28 and TRBJ1-4; D perhaps matches TRBD1 (6 bases). The sequence was obtained from a man aged 40 to 75 with stage I lung adenocarcinoma. This specimen consisted of peripheral blood, obtained before any cancer treatment. The DNA for the CDR3 is TGTGCCAGCAGGCTCGACAGGATTACTAATGAAAAACTGTTTTTT. Residues: CASRLDRITNEKLFF.